What follows are 28 T cell receptor beta chains derived from one specimen sequenced in a study of shared clonotypes between healthy human individuals. The table came from immunoSEQ multiplex PCR; TCRdb's copy has only in-frame clones and leaves some out. The repertoire consists of some 600,000 clones, with around 96% occurring once and the leading ten covering less than 0.12%. CD45RO-negative cells were positively selected for CCR7, leaving out terminally differentiated effector memory CD45RA+ cells. The specimen sequenced was naive CD8+ T cells sorted from blood. The receptors here all came from a woman in her thirties in good health.

This chain links TRBV19 with TRBJ2-3, with 9 positions matching TRBD2. CDR1 LNHDA and CDR2 SQIVND come from the germline V gene (reference sequence). CDR3 size: 18 residues. V lost 9 bases and J lost 0; bases outside the gene matches: 16. CDR3 region: CASAAGRLAELSTDTQYF. The CDR3, as DNA: TGTGCCAGCGCCGCGGGGAGACTAGCGGAACTTAGCACAGATACGCAGTATTTT.

The rearrangement joins TRBV19 to TRBJ1-1, with D unresolved. Trimming took 2 bases from V and 1 from J, leaving 14 bases between them. CDR3 length equals 16 residues. Germline-derived CDR1 and CDR2 are LNHDA and SQIVND (reference sequence). The DNA of the CDR3 is TGTGCCAGTAGTATATGGGCAGGTGGTGCGAACACTGAAGCTTTCTTT. It encodes CASSIWAGGANTEAFF.

The CDR3 DNA follows: TGCGCCAGCAGCCTCACCCCGGGCCCGTCCTACGAGCAGTACTTC. This translates into CASSLTPGPSYEQYF. This chain links TRBV4-1 with TRBJ2-7, with D hard to call. The CDR3 totals 15 residues. The ends were cut back, 4 bases at V and 1 base at J, with 14 bases in the middle. Germline assignment: CDR1 MGHRA and CDR2 YSYEKL.

This chain uses TRBV27 with TRBJ2-1; 10 positions match TRBD2. The CDR3 covers 17 residues. J was trimmed by 7 bases and V by 1 base; bases with no gene match: 10. Germline CDR1 MNHEY, CDR2 SMNVEV (reference sequence). CDR3 protein: CASSLYPSGRGRNEQFF. DNA of the CDR3: TGTGCCAGCAGTTTATATCCTAGCGGGAGAGGGAGAAATGAGCAGTTCTTC.

This chain uses TRBV28 with TRBJ2-1, with 10 nucleotides matching TRBD2. The V gene end was trimmed by 5 bases and the J gene end by 4 bases; junction bases not matched to a gene: 8. From germline, CDR1 is MDHEN and CDR2 SYDVKM. The CDR3 totals 16 residues. The DNA of the CDR3 is TGTGCCAGCAGTGCCCGACTAGCGGGCTCTTACAATGAGCAGTTCTTC. It translates to CASSARLAGSYNEQFF.

The J gene is TRBJ2-1, the V gene TRBV6-5, with TRBD2 as a possible D gene (5 bases). CDR1 and CDR2 (germline): MNHEY, SVGAGI. This CDR3 is 14 amino acids long. Trimming shortened V by 0 bases and J by 10 bases, and 13 bases separated the two germline ends. CDR3 in DNA: TGTGCCAGCAGTTACTCGAGGGCCAGCTGGGAGCAGTTCTTC. The encoded protein is CASSYSRASWEQFF.

This chain links TRBV4-1 with TRBJ1-1, with TRBD1 matching 7 bases. V dropped 4 bases and J dropped 2; count of bases not matched to a gene: 7. CDR1 is MGHRA, CDR2 YSYEKL, per germline. This CDR3 contains 15 residues. The CDR3 DNA follows: TGCGCCAGCAGCCGGAACGGACAGGCTAACACTGAAGCTTTCTTT. This sequence encodes CASSRNGQANTEAFF.

This clone was recorded only once. The chain is built from TRBV11-2 and TRBJ2-5; D might be TRBD1 or TRBD2, each matching 5 bases. The V end lost 5 bases, the J end lost 4 bases, and 11 bases lay between the germline ends. Germline V gene data show CDR1 as SGHAT and CDR2 as FQNNGV. The CDR3 runs to 13 residues. The CDR3 sequence: CASSEDGGETQYF. The CDR3, as DNA: TGTGCCAGCAGCGAGGATGGGGGAGAGACCCAGTACTTC.

This clone was counted once. V gene TRBV21-1 combines with J gene TRBJ2-5; TRBD2 is the table's D call, not checked against the DNA. TRBV21-1 has pseudogene status. The CDR3 is 18 amino acids. For the CDR3, the DNA is TGTGCCAGCAGCTTTAGACTAGCGGAAGTCCCGGGGGATGAGACCCAGTACTTC. Residues: CASSFRLAEVPGDETQYF.

Turning to this clone: The sample has other DNA sequences that encode this CDR3 too. This chain links TRBV27 with TRBJ2-7; perhaps TRBD2 as D (6 bases). Deletions cut 3 bases from V and 3 bases from J, with 6 bases between. The CDR3 length is 12 residues. Germline CDR1 reads MNHEY; CDR2 reads SMNVEV (reference sequence). CDR3 sequence (DNA): TGTGCCAGCAGTTTGGGGGGCTACGAGCAGTACTTC. This translates into CASSLGGYEQYF.

The chain uses TRBV11-2 and TRBJ2-1; D ambiguous. V lost 2 bases to trimming and J lost 7 bases, with 12 bases between them. This CDR3 region has 14 residues. CDR1 and CDR2 (germline): SGHAT, FQNNGV. Here the CDR3 reads CASSLSPGHNEQFF. The CDR3 DNA reads TGTGCCAGCAGCTTAAGTCCAGGCCATAATGAGCAGTTCTTC.

This chain's CDR3 is CASSLGRDRIYSNQPQHF. Written as DNA, the CDR3 is TGTGCCAGCAGCTTGGGGCGGGACAGAATTTATAGCAATCAGCCCCAGCATTTT. The chain uses TRBV7-9 and TRBJ1-5; 7 nucleotides match TRBD1. The CDR3 runs 18 residues. Trimming at V came to 3 bases and at J to 0 bases, leaving 11 bases not matched to a gene. Germline CDR1 SEHNR, CDR2 FQNEAQ (reference sequence).

The CDR3 is CASSQLAGATGELFF. The CDR3, as DNA: TGTGCCAGCAGCCAGCTAGCGGGAGCGACCGGGGAGCTGTTTTTT. The chain links TRBV4-2 to TRBJ2-2, with 10 positions matching TRBD2. Looked up from germline, CDR1 is LGHNA and CDR2 is YNFKEQ. V lost 3 bases to trimming and J lost 5 bases; unmatched junction nucleotides: 3. This CDR3 spans 15 amino acids.

The chain links TRBV5-8 to TRBJ2-7; perhaps TRBD2 as D (5 bases). The length of the CDR3 is 12 residues. Germline V gives CDR1 SGHTS, CDR2 YDEGEE. V lost 0 bases to trimming and J lost 6 bases, with 7 bases between them. This CDR3 is CASSLGGPEQYF. The CDR3 coding sequence is TGTGCCAGCAGCTTGGGAGGGCCCGAGCAGTACTTC. Full variable domain (outside the CDR3, taken from reference TRBV5-8 and TRBJ2-7): EAGVTQSPTHLIKTRGQQATLRCSPISGHTSVYWYQQALGLGLQFLLWYDEGEERNRGNFPPRFSGRQFPNYSSELNVNALELEDSALYLCASSLGGPEQYFGPGTRLTVT.

In regard to this clone: The sample contains more than one DNA sequence encoding this CDR3. V usage is TRBV19 and J usage is TRBJ2-1; D unclear. V was pared by 3 bases and J by 4 bases, with 4 bases between. Germline V gives CDR1 LNHDA, CDR2 SQIVND (reference sequence). The CDR3 contains 12 residues. This CDR3 reads CASSMVYNEQFF. CDR3 DNA: TGTGCCAGTAGTATGGTTTACAATGAGCAGTTCTTC.

The chain has TRBV5-5 and TRBJ2-3; D may be TRBD2 (6 bases). V was pared by 6 bases and J by 6 bases, with 17 bases between. The length of the CDR3 is 14 residues. CDR1 is SGHKS, CDR2 YYEKEE, per germline (reference sequence). For the CDR3, the DNA is TGTGCCAGCACCCGGGACCGGGAGTGGGATACGCAGTATTTT. It translates to CASTRDREWDTQYF. Together with reference TRBV5-5 and TRBJ2-3, the CDR3 gives the full variable domain: DAGVTQSPTHLIKTRGQQVTLRCSPISGHKSVSWYQQVLGQGPQFIFQYYEKEERGRGNFPDRFSARQFPNYSSELNVNALLLGDSALYLCASTRDREWDTQYFGPGTRLTVL.

This chain uses TRBV27 with TRBJ1-1; 7 bases are a match to TRBD1. Germline trimming cut 2 bases from V and 6 bases from J; bases unmatched to any gene: 6. Germline V gene data show CDR1 as MNHEY and CDR2 as SMNVEV (reference sequence). There are 14 residues in the CDR3. The CDR3 nucleotides are TGTGCCAGCAGTTTAGACAGGGCTCAAGCTGAAGCTTTCTTT. Amino acid sequence: CASSLDRAQAEAFF.

This sequence joins TRBV27 and TRBJ2-3; 7 nucleotides align to TRBD2. Looked up from germline, CDR1 is MNHEY and CDR2 is SMNVEV (reference sequence). This CDR3 has 16 residues. The V gene end was trimmed by 4 bases and the J gene end by 2 bases; junction bases not matched to a gene: 9. The CDR3 here is CASSYSSGEYTDTQYF. CDR3 nucleotides: TGTGCCAGCAGTTATTCTAGCGGCGAGTACACAGATACGCAGTATTTT.

The gene calls are TRBV5-4 and TRBJ2-2, with 14 bases aligning to TRBD2. Trimming cost V 0 bases and J 8 bases; bases outside gene matches: 15. The CDR3 is 20 amino acids. Germline CDR1 SGHNT, CDR2 YYREEE (reference sequence). CDR3 residues: CASSLVPPGLAGVSKGELFF. CDR3 nucleotides: TGTGCCAGCAGCTTGGTTCCCCCGGGACTAGCGGGAGTTTCAAAAGGGGAGCTGTTTTTT.

The chain recombines TRBV5-4 with TRBJ2-1; 9 bases map to TRBD2. The length of the CDR3 is 15 residues. From germline, CDR1 is SGHNT and CDR2 YYREEE (reference sequence). Trimming cost V 3 bases and J 3 bases; bases outside gene matches: 4. The CDR3 DNA is TGTGCCAGCAGCTCTGGGACTAGCAGCTACAATGAGCAGTTCTTC. This codes for CASSSGTSSYNEQFF.

V is TRBV4-2 and J is TRBJ1-1; a weak D match, TRBD1 (5 bases). The CDR3 contains 15 residues. In germline, CDR1 is LGHNA, CDR2 YNFKEQ. The V end lost 3 bases, the J end lost 3 bases, and 14 bases lay between the germline ends. CDR3 sequence reads: CASSQVEGLDTEAFF. As DNA, the CDR3 is TGTGCCAGCAGCCAGGTCGAGGGACTTGACACTGAAGCTTTCTTT.

CDR3 coding DNA: TGTGCCAGCAGCCACGTGAGGGCGGGACGGGTTAATCAGCCCCAGCATTTT. Protein sequence: CASSHVRAGRVNQPQHF. The chain combines TRBV14 with TRBJ1-5; D may be TRBD1 (5 bases). Germline V gene lookup returns CDR1 SGHDN and CDR2 FVKESK. This CDR3 contains 17 residues. Trimming removed 3 bases from V and 4 bases from J, with 19 bases in between. The full variable domain, completed using reference TRBV14 and TRBJ1-5, is EAGVTQFPSHSVIEKGQTVTLRCDPISGHDNLYWYRRVMGKEIKFLLHFVKESKQDESGMPNNRFLAERTGGTYSTLKVQPAELEDSGVYFCASSHVRAGRVNQPQHFGDGTRLSIL.

V gene TRBV2 combines with J gene TRBJ2-3; D not resolved. The V gene lost 8 bases and the J gene lost 5 bases, with 14 bases spanning the gap. The CDR3 sequence is 13 residues long. CDR1 is SNHLY and CDR2 is FYNNEI in the germline V gene. DNA of the CDR3: TGTGCCAGCTTAGGATCCCGCAGAGATACGCAGTATTTT. Translated: CASLGSRRDTQYF.

The chain links TRBV19 to TRBJ2-3, with D perhaps matching TRBD1 or TRBD2 (5 bases each). The V gene's germline CDR1 is LNHDA and CDR2 SQIVND (reference sequence). The germline V and J ends were trimmed by 2 bases and 3 bases, with 12 bases remaining between them. This CDR3 has 15 amino acids. The CDR3 loop is CASSISGASTDTQYF. For the CDR3, the DNA is TGTGCCAGTAGTATATCCGGGGCTAGTACAGATACGCAGTATTTT. The full variable domain, rest sourced from reference TRBV19 and TRBJ2-3, is DGGITQSPKYLFRKEGQNVTLSCEQNLNHDAMYWYRQDPGQGLRLIYYSQIVNDFQKGDIAEGYSVSREKKESFPLTVTSAQKNPTAFYLCASSISGASTDTQYFGPGTRLTVL.

The chain is built from TRBV2 and TRBJ2-7, with D unclear. CDR3 length: 13 residues. The germline V gene has CDR1 SNHLY and CDR2 FYNNEI. V lost 1 base to trimming and J lost 4 bases, with 8 bases between them. Here the CDR3 reads CASSEGYRYEQYF. CDR3 nucleotides: TGTGCCAGCAGTGAAGGCTACCGTTACGAGCAGTACTTC.

J is TRBJ2-5 and V is TRBV9; 8 nucleotides align to TRBD2. The CDR3 sequence is 15 residues long. The ends lost 2 bases at V and 4 bases at J; junction bases unmatched: 7. CDR1 and CDR2 (germline): SGDLS, YYNGEE. The CDR3 coding sequence is TGTGCCAGCAGCGTCACCGGGAGGGCTGGAGAGACCCAGTACTTC. Translating it yields CASSVTGRAGETQYF.

The chain recombines TRBV9 with TRBJ2-7; D is perhaps TRBD2 (6 bases). The V end was cut by 0 bases, the J end by 4 bases, with 17 bases between. This CDR3 is built from 16 residues. Germline assignment: CDR1 SGDLS and CDR2 YYNGEE. CDR3 sequence reads: CASSVATGGTYYEQYF. The CDR3 DNA is TGTGCCAGCAGCGTAGCTACTGGCGGGACCTATTACGAGCAGTACTTC.

The V and J genes are TRBV10-3 and TRBJ2-7, with D perhaps matching TRBD1 (5 bases). The germline V and J ends were trimmed by 2 bases and 3 bases, with 8 bases remaining between them. The CDR3 loop spans 13 amino acids. CDR1 is ENHRY, CDR2 SYGVKD, per germline. The CDR3 DNA follows: TGTGCCATCAGTGAGGACAGCCGCTACGAGCAGTACTTC. Amino acids: CAISEDSRYEQYF.